One and the same sample provided the 19 T cell receptor beta chains below, sequenced in a study of naive and memory T cell subsets. Two oligonucleotides, mixed equimolar, formed the beta constant-region primer covering TRBC1 and TRBC2. Ligated cDNA was amplified by four rounds of PCR with nested alpha and beta constant-region primers and SP2. Via MiXCR, TCRdb re-called the UMI-ligation and nested PCR reads, giving one row per CDR3 protein. Of around 140,000 distinct CDR3 sequences in the sample, over 20% were seen once. These receptors lack a known antigen. Study conclusions and caveats: A few larger clonotypes appeared in naive repertoires, especially CD8, possibly memory cells re-expressing CD45RA.

The specimen sequenced was naive CD4+ T cells from blood. Receptors were obtained from a human donor in good health.

The chain uses TRBV5-1 and TRBJ2-7; D might be TRBD1 (6 bases). V was clipped by 8 bases and J by 2 bases, with 26 bases between them. Germline CDR1 SGHRS, CDR2 YFSETQ. CDR3 size: 17 residues. The CDR3 region is CASNTGTGRRGTYEQYF. As DNA, the CDR3 is TGCGCCAGTAACACCGGAACAGGGCGCCGTGGAACCTACGAGCAGTACTTC.

This rearrangement joins TRBV18 to TRBJ1-6; D is ambiguous. V was trimmed by 4 bases and J by 8 bases, leaving 15 bases between them. CDR3 size: 15 residues. Germline V gene lookup returns CDR1 KGHSH and CDR2 LQKENI. In DNA, the CDR3 is TGTGCCAGCTCACAAACACCTTCCGTCGATTCACCCCTCCACTTT. It specifies CASSQTPSVDSPLHF. Supplemented by reference TRBV18 and TRBJ1-6, the full variable domain reads NAGVMQNPRHLVRRRGQEARLRCSPMKGHSHVYWYRQLPEEGLKFMVYLQKENIIDESGMPKERFSAEFPKEGPSILRIQQVVRGDSAAYFCASSQTPSVDSPLHFGNGTRLTVT.

This clonotype has just a few counts. This sequence joins TRBV14 and TRBJ2-1, with 14 bases fitting TRBD2. The CDR3 consists of 16 residues. The V gene's germline CDR1 is SGHDN and CDR2 FVKESK. After removal of 2 bases from V and 9 bases from J, the junction contained 6 bases not matched to a gene. As DNA, the CDR3 is TGTGCCAGCAGCCAATGGACTAGCGGGAGGAAAGGTGAGCAGTTCTTC. Translated: CASSQWTSGRKGEQFF.

There are a few counts of this clonotype. The chain carries TRBV28 and TRBJ2-2; TRBD1 is a possible D gene (5 bases). The V end lost 5 bases, the J end lost 1 base, and 11 bases lay between the germline ends. Germline V gene sequence: CDR1 MDHEN, CDR2 SYDVKM. CDR3 length: 15 residues. CDR3 sequence (DNA): TGTGCCAGCAGTCCCCCAGGGTTGAACACCGGGGAGCTGTTTTTT. It is translated as CASSPPGLNTGELFF. The entire variable domain, with the rest obtained from reference TRBV28 and TRBJ2-2, is as follows: DVKVTQSSRYLVKRTGEKVFLECVQDMDHENMFWYRQDPGLGLRLIYFSYDVKMKEKGDIPEGYSVSREKKERFSLILESASTNQTSMYLCASSPPGLNTGELFFGEGSRLTVL.

The V and J genes are TRBV7-2 and TRBJ1-3; no clear D. Trimming left V 4 bases short and J 3 bases short, with 13 bases between. The CDR3 is made up of 15 amino acids. Germline values: CDR1 SGHTA, CDR2 FQGNSA. The CDR3 region is CASSSSTDFGNTIYF. The CDR3 nucleotides read TGTGCCAGCAGCTCCTCTACTGATTTTGGAAACACCATATATTTT.

This clonotype occurred a few times. The chain is built from TRBV28 and TRBJ2-7; maybe TRBD1 (6 bases). The ends were cut back, 5 bases at V and 0 bases at J, with 11 bases in the middle. The germline V gene has CDR1 MDHEN and CDR2 SYDVKM. The CDR3 totals 14 residues. This CDR3 is CASSPGTFSYEQYF. The DNA for the CDR3 is TGTGCCAGCAGTCCCGGGACATTCTCCTACGAGCAGTACTTC. Full variable domain (outside the CDR3, taken from reference TRBV28 and TRBJ2-7): DVKVTQSSRYLVKRTGEKVFLECVQDMDHENMFWYRQDPGLGLRLIYFSYDVKMKEKGDIPEGYSVSREKKERFSLILESASTNQTSMYLCASSPGTFSYEQYFGPGTRLTVT.

The sample holds a few counts of this clonotype. The chain joins TRBV7-2 to TRBJ2-1; 10 nucleotides agree with TRBD2. J lost 5 bases, V lost 7 bases, and 8 bases had no gene match. Per the germline V gene, CDR1 is SGHTA and CDR2 is FQGNSA. The CDR3 sequence is 15 residues long. The CDR3 bases are TGTGCCAGCACCCTGCGGACTAGCGGCAACAATGAGCAGTTCTTC. This codes for CASTLRTSGNNEQFF.

This sequence joins TRBV28 and TRBJ2-1; TRBD2 matches 8 bases. V lost 6 bases, J lost 4 bases, and 11 bases stayed unmatched. The CDR3 extends over 16 amino acids. Per germline, CDR1 MDHEN and CDR2 SYDVKM. CDR3 nucleotide sequence: TGTGCCAGCAGCCCAGCATTAGCGGGATTTTACAATGAGCAGTTCTTC. Its protein is CASSPALAGFYNEQFF. Full variable domain (missing parts from reference TRBV28 and TRBJ2-1): DVKVTQSSRYLVKRTGEKVFLECVQDMDHENMFWYRQDPGLGLRLIYFSYDVKMKEKGDIPEGYSVSREKKERFSLILESASTNQTSMYLCASSPALAGFYNEQFFGPGTRLTVL.

The rearrangement uses TRBV6-2 or TRBV6-3 and TRBJ1-1; D remains ambiguous. The CDR3 runs 13 residues. Germline V lookup: CDR1 MNHEY, CDR2 SVGEGT. Trimming took off 5 bases at V and 7 bases at J, with 14 bases between the two ends. The CDR3 sequence is CASSNGMFYEAFF. CDR3 nucleotides: TGTGCCAGCAGTAACGGAATGTTTTATGAAGCTTTCTTT.

Only a few counts were recorded for this clonotype. Its ends do not fully match the called genes, so a read error is possible. The chain is built from TRBV12-3 or TRBV12-4 and TRBJ2-3; no clear D. There are 12 residues in the CDR3. This CDR3 reads CASSFRSRTKTF. The CDR3 DNA follows: TGTGCCAGCAGTTTTCGGAGTCGGACGAAGACTTTT.

The chain couples TRBV6-5 to TRBJ2-1; D remains unclear. CDR3 length: 17 amino acids. The germline gives CDR1 MNHEY, CDR2 SVGAGI. Trimming took off 5 bases at V and 4 bases at J, with 21 bases between the two ends. The CDR3 DNA reads TGTGCCAGCAGTCCACCTTCCGTCGGCAGGTTTTACAATGAGCAGTTCTTC. Its protein is CASSPPSVGRFYNEQFF.

This clonotype occurred a few times. The chain carries TRBV27 and TRBJ2-6; D is possibly TRBD2 (5 bases). V shed 6 bases and J shed 3 bases, with 12 bases lying between them. Germline V CDR1 and CDR2: MNHEY, SMNVEV (reference sequence). The CDR3 totals 15 residues. The CDR3: CASSPRGRGANVLTF. In DNA form, the CDR3 reads TGTGCCAGCAGCCCACGGGGTCGTGGGGCCAACGTCCTGACTTTC.

The rearrangement links TRBV12-3 or TRBV12-4 to TRBJ2-7; D perhaps matches TRBD2 (6 bases). This CDR3 comprises 16 residues. The V and J ends lost 6 bases and 2 bases respectively, with 20 bases between them. Here the CDR3 DNA reads TGTGCCAGCAGAAAACGACCGGGACTGGACACCTACGAGCAGTACTTC. This translates into CASRKRPGLDTYEQYF.

This clonotype has just a few counts. The CDR3 sequence: CATGQGTMNGYTF. CDR3 bases: TGTGCCACTGGACAGGGGACGATGAATGGCTACACCTTC. The V call is TRBV6-6, the J call TRBJ1-2, with 9 positions matching TRBD1. Germline CDR1 reads MNHNY; CDR2 reads SVGAGI (reference sequence). This CDR3 contains 13 residues. The J segment lost 6 bases and the V segment lost 10 bases, leaving 9 bases of the junction unmatched.

This clonotype has a count of ten or more. The chain recombines TRBV29-1 with TRBJ2-3; 8 bases agree with TRBD1. From germline, CDR1 is SQVTM and CDR2 ANQGSEA. This CDR3 is 13 amino acids long. The ends lost 3 bases at V and 3 bases at J; junction bases unmatched: 2. The CDR3, as DNA: TGCAGCGTTGATTGGACAGGGACAGATACGCAGTATTTT. It is translated as CSVDWTGTDTQYF.

This clonotype was detected many times. This chain uses TRBV29-1 with TRBJ2-7, with a tentative D call TRBD1 (6 bases). This CDR3 has 12 residues. Germline V gives CDR1 SQVTM, CDR2 ANQGSEA. Between the trimmed V and J ends, which lost 7 bases and 1 base, there was a span of 11 bases. The CDR3 here is CSAQGHSYEQYF. The DNA for the CDR3 is TGCAGCGCTCAGGGACATTCCTACGAGCAGTACTTC.

The chain carries TRBV14 and TRBJ2-2, with 16 bases lining up with TRBD2. Germline trimming cut 0 bases from V and 9 bases from J; bases unmatched to any gene: 10. CDR1 is SGHDN and CDR2 is FVKESK in the germline V gene. The CDR3 is 19 residues long. In nucleotides, the CDR3 is TGTGCCAGCAGCCAAGAACCGGGACTAGCGGGAGGGCCAGACCGGGAGCTGTTTTTT. It codes for CASSQEPGLAGGPDRELFF.

This clonotype was found a few times. Here the CDR3 DNA reads TGTGCCAGCAGCTTAGCCCTAGGGAACCAGCCCCAGCATTTT. It yields the protein CASSLALGNQPQHF. The V gene is TRBV7-8, the J gene TRBJ1-5; D is undetermined. Germline assignment: CDR1 SGHVS and CDR2 FQNEAQ. The CDR3 has 14 amino acids. V was shortened by 0 bases and J by 7 bases, with 10 bases between the two germline ends.

The chain uses TRBV5-1 and TRBJ2-1, with D tentatively TRBD1 (6 bases). The CDR3 is made up of 14 amino acids. Germline V gene lookup returns CDR1 SGHRS and CDR2 YFSETQ. Trimming removed 5 bases from V and 0 bases from J, with 9 bases in between. The CDR3, as DNA: TGCGCCAGCAGTTTACAGGGCTCCTACAATGAGCAGTTCTTC. It specifies CASSLQGSYNEQFF.